Presented here are 2 T cell receptor beta chains from one specimen sequenced in a study of metastatic and nonmetastatic thyroid tumors. Thyroid surgery was preceded by no treatment in any patient. TCRdb recomputed clones from the PCR reads via MiXCR. The sample has fewer than 50,000 clones; 15% to 20% are singletons. Material for sequencing was blood. The receptors were sampled from a female donor with papillary thyroid cancer or a benign thyroid nodule (not recorded which). Some clones in this sample may be carry-over from other donors' samples.

This clone qualifies as medium-sized. The chain joins TRBV12-3 or TRBV12-4 to TRBJ2-1; D perhaps matches TRBD1 (5 bases). V was pared by 6 bases and J by 8 bases, with 14 bases between. CDR3 length equals 13 residues. CDR3 sequence reads: CASRRPRADEQFF. CDR3 coding DNA: TGTGCCAGCAGGCGTCCCAGGGCGGATGAGCAGTTCTTC.

The chain carries TRBV20-1 and TRBJ1-4, with a weak D call TRBD1 (5 bases). This CDR3 contains 13 residues. Germline V gene sequence: CDR1 DFQATT, CDR2 SNEGSKA (reference sequence). Trimming stripped 5 bases from V and 7 bases from J, with 14 bases between. Here the CDR3 reads CSAGTPFAEKLFF. The DNA of the CDR3 is TGCAGTGCTGGGACCCCCTTTGCTGAAAAACTGTTTTTT.